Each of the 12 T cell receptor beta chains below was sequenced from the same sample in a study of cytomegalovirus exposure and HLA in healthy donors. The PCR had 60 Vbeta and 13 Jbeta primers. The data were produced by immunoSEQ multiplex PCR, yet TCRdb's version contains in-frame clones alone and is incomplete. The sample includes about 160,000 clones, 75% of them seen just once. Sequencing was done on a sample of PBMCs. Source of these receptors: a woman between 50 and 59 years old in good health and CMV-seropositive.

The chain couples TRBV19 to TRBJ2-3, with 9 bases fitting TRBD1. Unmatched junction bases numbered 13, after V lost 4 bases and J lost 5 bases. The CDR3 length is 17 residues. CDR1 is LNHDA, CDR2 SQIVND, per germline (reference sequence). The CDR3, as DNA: TGTGCCAGTAGTAGCCCTCCCGGGACAGGGCCTCAAGATACGCAGTATTTT. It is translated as CASSSPPGTGPQDTQYF.

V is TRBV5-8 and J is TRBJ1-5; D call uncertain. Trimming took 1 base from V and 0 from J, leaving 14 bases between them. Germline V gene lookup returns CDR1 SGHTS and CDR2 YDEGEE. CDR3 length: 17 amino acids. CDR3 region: CASSLMIRPNSNQPQHF. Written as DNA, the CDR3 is TGTGCCAGCAGCTTGATGATCCGCCCTAATAGCAATCAGCCCCAGCATTTT. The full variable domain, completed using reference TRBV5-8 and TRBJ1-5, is EAGVTQSPTHLIKTRGQQATLRCSPISGHTSVYWYQQALGLGLQFLLWYDEGEERNRGNFPPRFSGRQFPNYSSELNVNALELEDSALYLCASSLMIRPNSNQPQHFGDGTRLSIL.

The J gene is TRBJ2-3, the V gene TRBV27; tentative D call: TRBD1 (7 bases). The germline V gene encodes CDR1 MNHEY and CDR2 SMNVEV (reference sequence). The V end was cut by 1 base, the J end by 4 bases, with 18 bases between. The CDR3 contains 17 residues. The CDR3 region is CASSLYRGAGGADTQYF. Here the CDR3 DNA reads TGTGCCAGCAGTTTATACAGGGGAGCCGGAGGGGCAGATACGCAGTATTTT.

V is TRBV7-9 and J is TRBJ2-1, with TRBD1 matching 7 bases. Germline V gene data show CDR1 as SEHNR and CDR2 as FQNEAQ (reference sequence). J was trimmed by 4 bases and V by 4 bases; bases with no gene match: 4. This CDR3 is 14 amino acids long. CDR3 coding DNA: TGTGCCAGCAGCTCCGGGACAGAATACAATGAGCAGTTCTTC. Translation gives CASSSGTEYNEQFF.

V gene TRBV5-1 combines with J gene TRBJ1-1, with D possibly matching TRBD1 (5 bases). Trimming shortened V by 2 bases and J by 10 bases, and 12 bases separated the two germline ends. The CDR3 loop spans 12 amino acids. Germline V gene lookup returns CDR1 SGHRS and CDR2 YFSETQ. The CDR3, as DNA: TGCGCCAGCAGCTTTGACGGGGGAGGAGCTTTCTTT. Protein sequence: CASSFDGGGAFF.

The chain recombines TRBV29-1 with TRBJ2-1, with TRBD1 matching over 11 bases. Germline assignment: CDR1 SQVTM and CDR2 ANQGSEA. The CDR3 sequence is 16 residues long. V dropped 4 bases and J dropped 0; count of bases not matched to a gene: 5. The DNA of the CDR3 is TGCAGCGTTGTACCTGGGACAGGGGGCTCCTACAATGAGCAGTTCTTC. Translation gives CSVVPGTGGSYNEQFF.

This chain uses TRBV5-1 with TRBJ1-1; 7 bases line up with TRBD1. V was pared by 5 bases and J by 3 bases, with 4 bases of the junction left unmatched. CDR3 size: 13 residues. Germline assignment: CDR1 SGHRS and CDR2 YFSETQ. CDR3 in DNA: TGCGCCAGCAGGCGCGACAGGGACACTGAAGCTTTCTTT. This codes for CASRRDRDTEAFF. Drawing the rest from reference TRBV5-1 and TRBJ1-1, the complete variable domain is KAGVTQTPRYLIKTRGQQVTLSCSPISGHRSVSWYQQTPGQGLQFLFEYFSETQRNKGNFPGRFSGRQFSNSRSEMNVSTLELGDSALYLCASRRDRDTEAFFGQGTRLTVV.

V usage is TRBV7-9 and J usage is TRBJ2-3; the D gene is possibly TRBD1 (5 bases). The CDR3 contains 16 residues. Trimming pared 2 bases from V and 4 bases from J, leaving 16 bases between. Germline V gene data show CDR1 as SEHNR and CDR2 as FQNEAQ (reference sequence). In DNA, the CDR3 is TGTGCCAGCAGCTTATCGGGCGCAGGGATGTCAGATACGCAGTATTTT. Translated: CASSLSGAGMSDTQYF.

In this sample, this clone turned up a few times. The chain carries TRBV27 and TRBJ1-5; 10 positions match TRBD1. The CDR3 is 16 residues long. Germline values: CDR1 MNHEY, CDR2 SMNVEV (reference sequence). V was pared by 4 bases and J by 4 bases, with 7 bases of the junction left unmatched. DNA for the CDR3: TGTGCCAGCAGTTCAAGACAGGGGGCTTTGAATCAGCCCCAGCATTTT. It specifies CASSSRQGALNQPQHF.

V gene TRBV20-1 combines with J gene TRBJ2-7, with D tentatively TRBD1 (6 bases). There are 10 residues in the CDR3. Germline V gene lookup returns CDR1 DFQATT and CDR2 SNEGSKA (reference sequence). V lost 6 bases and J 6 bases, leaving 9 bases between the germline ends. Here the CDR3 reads CSATRGEQYF. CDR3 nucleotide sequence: TGCAGTGCCACCAGGGGCGAGCAGTACTTC.

CDR3 coding DNA: TGTGCCAGCAGGCCTTTACCGGGACAGGGGGCGACAGATACGCAGTATTTT. Protein: CASRPLPGQGATDTQYF. J is TRBJ2-3 and V is TRBV27, with 12 nucleotides matching TRBD1. V was clipped by 6 bases and J by 3 bases; unmatched bases: 10. The CDR3 loop spans 17 amino acids. The germline CDR1 and CDR2 sequences are MNHEY and SMNVEV (reference sequence).

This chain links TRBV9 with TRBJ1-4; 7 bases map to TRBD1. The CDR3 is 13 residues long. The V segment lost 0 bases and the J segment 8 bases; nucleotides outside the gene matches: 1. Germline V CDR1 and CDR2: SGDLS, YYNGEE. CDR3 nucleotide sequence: TGTGCCAGCAGCGTAGGGGGACAGGAAAAACTGTTTTTT. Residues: CASSVGGQEKLFF. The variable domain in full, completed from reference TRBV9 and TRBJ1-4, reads DSGVTQTPKHLITATGQRVTLRCSPRSGDLSVYWYQQSLDQGLQFLIQYYNGEERAKGNILERFSAQQFPDLHSELNLSSLELGDSALYFCASSVGGQEKLFFGSGTQLSVL.